Below, one T cell receptor (beta chain) is given with its context. Its antigen is unknown. Qualities for individual bases were not recorded, and no much larger clone is one base off. The cysteine opens and the phenylalanine closes a CDR3 of 12 amino acids. Solely the CDR3 DNA is kept, with 36 bases framed from the first base. The germline V gene (reference sequence) supplies CDR1 WNHNN and CDR2 SYGVQD. V and J are trimmed by 4 bases and 9 bases, and the gene matches miss 6 bases of the junction. Sample treatment or condition, as interpreted from the label and publication: live attenuated yellow fever vaccine strain. At every blood-draw timepoint, two biological replicates of bulk PBMCs were collected. A standard Ficoll-Paque protocol was used to isolate PBMCs from peripheral blood. TriZol was used to extract RNA from bulk PBMCs, CD4 and CD8 fractions, and dextramer-positive and dextramer-negative fractions.

This entry comes from a study of T cells after yellow fever vaccination (dated by TCRdb to the late 2010s). Notes on the research overall: The SMART-Seq v4 Ultra Low Input RNA kit was used to prepare libraries from fractions with low cell numbers. Two healthy male donors made up the cohort, one aged 18 to 29 years and the other aged 30 to 40 years. To follow T-cell clones before and after both primary and booster YFV17D yellow fever vaccination, bulk TCR alpha and beta repertoires underwent longitudinal sequencing. Blood was drawn at multiple timepoints before and after primary and secondary immunization, with bulk PBMC replicates and cell subsets isolated.

What the work shows at the level of the full study, not this receptor alone: Most clones expanded after primary vaccination (approximately 97% of CD4 and approximately 86% of CD8) were re-detected after the booster, suggesting that broad memory maintenance occurred. Because the study included only two donors, the extent to which the findings can be generalized is limited. A small share of clonotypes was detected in both CD4 and CD8 compartments, with the overlap likely arising from convergent recombination. FACS-sorted repertoires could contain abundant contaminating clonotypes from the bulk population, so computational filtering was required. The secondary T-cell response was found to be weaker but faster than the primary response, with a peak reached on day 5 rather than on day 15.

Synthesis of TCR cDNA relied on 5'RACE template switching, a step that introduced a universal primer site along with unique molecular identifiers. cDNA synthesis was primed from both the TCR alpha and TCR beta constant segments. Two PCR steps were used to amplify libraries, with sample barcodes and sequencing adapters being added in the second step. Sequencing of libraries was performed on Illumina HiSeq 2500 (2x100 bp) or NovaSeq (2x150 bp). On the authors' methods: MIGEC was used to demultiplex reads and collapse the reads into UMI consensus sequences, and MiXCR was used for V(D)J alignment. Vaccine-responding clonotypes were identified with edgeR using replicate PBMC samples, with FDR below 0.01 and a log2 fold change above 5 up to day 15 being required. Bulk clonotypes were assigned CD4 or CD8 identity according to which sequenced CD4 or CD8 repertoire held them at higher abundance. The public sequencing data were trimmed at Q25 with fastp and processed into clonotypes with MiXCR by TCRdb, which kept only in-frame beta chains. When rows share a CDR3 protein, they turn into one entry using the most common DNA and genes. These V and J calls originate from TCRdb's pipeline instead of the authors' own analysis. The sample contains some 600,000 distinct CDR3 sequences, over 9% of them found a single time. The ten largest make up about 16% of the sample.

The rearrangement combines TRBV10-1 with TRBJ2-7; TRBD2 agrees with 7 junctional bases. Sequenced here: PBMCs, sampled on the day of the yellow fever booster vaccination. The receptor comes from a man aged 25 to 45 who received the YFV17D yellow fever vaccine. The CDR3 reads as follows: CASSGGGSGQYF. At the DNA level, the sequence is TGCGCCAGCAGTGGTGGCGGGAGCGGGCAGTACTTC.